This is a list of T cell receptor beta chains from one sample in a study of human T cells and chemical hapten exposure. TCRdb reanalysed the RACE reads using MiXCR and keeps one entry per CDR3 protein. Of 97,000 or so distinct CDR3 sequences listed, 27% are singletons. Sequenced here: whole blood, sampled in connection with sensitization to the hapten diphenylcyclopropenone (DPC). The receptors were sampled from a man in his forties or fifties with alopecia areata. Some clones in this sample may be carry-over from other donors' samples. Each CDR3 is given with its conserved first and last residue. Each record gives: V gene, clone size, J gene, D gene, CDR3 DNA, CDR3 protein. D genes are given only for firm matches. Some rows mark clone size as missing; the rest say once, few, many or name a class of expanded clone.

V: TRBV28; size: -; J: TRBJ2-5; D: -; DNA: TGTGCCAGCAGTTCAGGGGAAGGGATCCAAGAGACCCAGTACTTC; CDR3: CASSSGEGIQETQYF
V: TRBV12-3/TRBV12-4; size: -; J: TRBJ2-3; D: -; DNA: TGTGCCAGCAGTAAATCCCCGGGACTTGGGTGGGATACGCAGTATTTT; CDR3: CASSKSPGLGWDTQYF
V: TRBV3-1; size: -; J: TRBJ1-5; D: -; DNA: TGTGCCAGCAGCCACGGGGCCCGGGAAAATCAGCCCCAGCATTTT; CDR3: CASSHGARENQPQHF
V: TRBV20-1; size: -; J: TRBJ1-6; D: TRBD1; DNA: TGCAGTGCAACCGGGACAGGGGGCGCCTCCTATAATTCACCCCTCCACTTT; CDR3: CSATGTGGASYNSPLHF
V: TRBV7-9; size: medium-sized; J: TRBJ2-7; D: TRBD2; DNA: TGTGCCAGCAGCTATACTAGCGGGAGCTACGAGCAGTACTTC; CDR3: CASSYTSGSYEQYF
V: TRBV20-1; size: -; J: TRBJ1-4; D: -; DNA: TGCAGTGCTAGTTTCGGGCCAGATCGGATCTTTAATGAAAAACTGTTTTTT; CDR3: CSASFGPDRIFNEKLFF
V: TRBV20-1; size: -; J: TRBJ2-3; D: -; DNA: TGCAGTGCTAGAGGGACTCGAGGATTCACAGATACGCAGTATTTT; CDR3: CSARGTRGFTDTQYF
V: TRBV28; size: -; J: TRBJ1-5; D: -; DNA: TGTGCCAGCAGTTTTGGTCTAGGCAATCAGCCCCAGCATTTT; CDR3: CASSFGLGNQPQHF
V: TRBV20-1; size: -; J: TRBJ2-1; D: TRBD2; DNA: TGCAGTGCTAGAACGGAAATTGGTAGCGGGTTTCGGAGTGAGCAGTTCTTC; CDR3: CSARTEIGSGFRSEQFF
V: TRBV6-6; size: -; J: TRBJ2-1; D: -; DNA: TGTGCCAGCAGTTACTCTAGGGTCAATGAGCAGTTCTTC; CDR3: CASSYSRVNEQFF
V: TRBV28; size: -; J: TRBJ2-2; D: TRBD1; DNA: TGTGCCAGCAGTTCCACCACAGGGGGTAACACCGGGGAGCTGTTTTTT; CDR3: CASSSTTGGNTGELFF
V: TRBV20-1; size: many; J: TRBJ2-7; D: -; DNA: TGCAGTGCTAAGAGTTCCGTCGAGCAGTACTTC; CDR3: CSAKSSVEQYF